A selection of T cell receptor beta chains follows, all from one sample in a study of blood T cell repertoires in COVID-19. Measured with immunoSEQ multiplex PCR; TCRdb has only the in-frame clones, and not every one. The table includes fewer than 300,000 clones, roughly 90% detected once. The sequencing input was peripheral blood. The receptor source for this set is a woman between 25 and 40 years old with COVID-19, enrolled during active disease. Each CDR3 is given without its conserved first and last residue. The order of the fields is J gene, clone size, V gene, D gene, CDR3 protein. D genes are given only for firm matches. Expanded clones are given a class, and other clones once, few, many or no size at all.

J: TRBJ2-1; size: .; V: TRBV7-9; D: TRBD1; CDR3: ASSFPSGQGHEQF
J: TRBJ1-4; size: .; V: TRBV7-8; D: TRBD1; CDR3: ASSPPGTGGLHNEKLF
J: TRBJ2-3; size: .; V: TRBV6-5; D: .; CDR3: ASSLSGEDTQY
J: TRBJ2-1; size: .; V: TRBV3-1/TRBV3-2; D: TRBD2; CDR3: ASSQPTSGIYNEQF
J: TRBJ1-2; size: .; V: TRBV5-1; D: TRBD1; CDR3: ASSLGQGGYGYT
J: TRBJ2-1; size: .; V: TRBV7-9; D: TRBD2; CDR3: ASSLGGLAGNEQF
J: TRBJ2-5; size: .; V: TRBV3-1/TRBV3-2; D: TRBD1; CDR3: ASSLGQGQETQY
J: TRBJ2-7; size: .; V: TRBV6-6; D: .; CDR3: ASSPPGAEIYEQY
J: TRBJ2-2; size: .; V: TRBV28; D: .; CDR3: ASRQTGTGLTGELF
J: TRBJ2-7; size: .; V: TRBV7-2; D: TRBD2; CDR3: ASSLGGLAGGIEQY
J: TRBJ2-7; size: few; V: TRBV28; D: .; CDR3: ASSLGLYEQY
J: TRBJ2-2; size: once; V: TRBV6-5; D: .; CDR3: ASSRGAVTGELF
J: TRBJ2-3; size: .; V: TRBV27; D: .; CDR3: ASSYTGTLPLGADTQY
J: TRBJ2-7; size: .; V: TRBV6-2/TRBV6-3; D: .; CDR3: ASSYPNVGGYYEQY
J: TRBJ2-1; size: .; V: TRBV10-2; D: .; CDR3: ASSDLYNEQF
J: TRBJ2-7; size: .; V: TRBV19; D: TRBD2; CDR3: ASRRTSGNYEQY
J: TRBJ1-1; size: .; V: TRBV3-1/TRBV3-2; D: .; CDR3: ASSRAKGQNTEAF
J: TRBJ1-1; size: .; V: TRBV12-3/TRBV12-4; D: TRBD1; CDR3: ASKPGQVKEAF